These 29 T cell receptor beta chains share one sample of origin, sequenced in a study of blood T cell repertoires in COVID-19. TCRdb's table, derived via immunoSEQ multiplex PCR, lists solely in-frame clones and lacks some. This table has around 120,000 clones, about three quarters appearing once. Sample: peripheral blood. These receptors were taken from a woman aged 70-85 years with acute or convalescent COVID-19.

The rearrangement joins TRBV3-1 (or the pseudogene TRBV3-2) to TRBJ1-3; a weak D match, TRBD1 (5 bases). Trimming pared 5 bases from V and 2 bases from J, leaving 10 bases between. The CDR3 covers 14 residues. CDR1 is LGHDT, CDR2 YNNKEL, per germline (reference sequence). CDR3 nucleotides: TGTGCCAGCAGCTACGACAGCCCTGGAAACACCATATATTTT. The encoded protein is CASSYDSPGNTIYF.

V gene TRBV6-5 combines with J gene TRBJ2-2; D is possibly TRBD2 (6 bases). The CDR3 has 15 amino acids. The V end was cut by 0 bases, the J end by 4 bases, with 9 bases between. The germline gives CDR1 MNHEY, CDR2 SVGAGI. CDR3 nucleotides: TGTGCCAGCAGTTACTCAAGACTAGTCACCGGGGAGCTGTTTTTT. It translates to CASSYSRLVTGELFF.

The chain links TRBV29-1 to TRBJ2-7; maybe TRBD2 (6 bases). The CDR3 is 16 amino acids. The V end lost 2 bases, the J end lost 2 bases, and 19 bases lay between the germline ends. The germline V gene encodes CDR1 SQVTM and CDR2 ANQGSEA. CDR3 bases: TGCAGCGTTGAATTCTCGGGGACTCGCGGCACCTACGAGCAGTACTTC. This codes for CSVEFSGTRGTYEQYF.

This chain links TRBV28 with TRBJ2-3, with D maybe TRBD1 (8 bases). This CDR3 has 13 residues. The germline V gene has CDR1 MDHEN and CDR2 SYDVKM. V was trimmed by 6 bases and J by 5 bases, leaving 12 bases between them. This chain's CDR3 is CASRQGGEDTQYF. CDR3 DNA: TGTGCCAGCAGACAGGGGGGGGAAGATACGCAGTATTTT.

J is TRBJ1-5 and V is TRBV28, with TRBD1 matching over 7 bases. The germline CDR1 and CDR2 sequences are MDHEN and SYDVKM. Unmatched junction bases numbered 9, after V lost 6 bases and J lost 7 bases. The CDR3 extends over 14 amino acids. CDR3 nucleotides: TGTGCCAGCAGCCTTGGACAGGCCGCCCAGCCCCAGCATTTT. Protein: CASSLGQAAQPQHF.

The chain recombines TRBV15 with TRBJ2-1; 12 nucleotides agree with TRBD2. Germline values: CDR1 LNHNV, CDR2 YYDKDF (reference sequence). This CDR3 region has 16 residues. V lost 1 base to trimming and J lost 9 bases; unmatched junction nucleotides: 7. The CDR3: CATSRAKTSGGVEQFF. The CDR3 DNA reads as TGTGCCACCAGCAGAGCAAAGACTAGCGGGGGTGTTGAGCAGTTCTTC.

The chain uses TRBV18 and TRBJ1-2; no clear D gene. Trimming left V 2 bases short and J 5 bases short, with 15 bases between. Germline assignment: CDR1 KGHSH and CDR2 LQKENI. This CDR3 is 15 amino acids long. CDR3 sequence (DNA): TGTGCCAGCTCACCATTTTCAGAGGGTCCTTATGGCTACACCTTC. This sequence encodes CASSPFSEGPYGYTF.

A word on this clone: Other DNA sequences in the same sample also yield this CDR3. The rearrangement joins TRBV5-1 to TRBJ2-3, with D tentatively TRBD1 (5 bases). Trimming took off 0 bases at V and 4 bases at J, with 9 bases between the two ends. Germline CDR1 is SGHRS and CDR2 is YFSETQ. The CDR3 sequence is 14 residues long. CDR3 nucleotide sequence: TGCGCCAGCAGCTTGGAAGGGGCGGCAGATACGCAGTATTTT. Protein: CASSLEGAADTQYF.

V is TRBV6-5 and J is TRBJ2-1; maybe TRBD1 (5 bases). The V gene's germline CDR1 is MNHEY and CDR2 SVGAGI. The ends were cut back, 11 bases at V and 6 bases at J, with 14 bases in the middle. The CDR3 has 12 amino acids. CDR3 sequence reads: CASGWPPNEQFF. Here the CDR3 DNA reads TGTGCCTCAGGGTGGCCCCCCAATGAGCAGTTCTTC.

J is TRBJ2-3 and V is TRBV2; D is perhaps TRBD1 (5 bases). In germline, CDR1 is SNHLY, CDR2 FYNNEI. Trimming removed 6 bases at V and 2 bases at J, with 12 bases between. The CDR3 runs to 14 residues. For the CDR3, the DNA is TGTGCCAGCAGCTACGGACACAACACAGATACGCAGTATTTT. This encodes CASSYGHNTDTQYF.

This sequence joins TRBV7-2 and TRBJ2-5, with D tentatively TRBD1 (5 bases). CDR1 is SGHTA, CDR2 FQGNSA, per germline. The CDR3 loop spans 15 amino acids. V was shortened by 5 bases and J by 5 bases, with 18 bases between the two germline ends. The CDR3 nucleotides read TGTGCCAGCAGCCCAGCCCGGACAACCGGTGAGACCCAGTACTTC. Protein product: CASSPARTTGETQYF.

This chain joins TRBV7-8 and TRBJ1-3; D not certain. The germline CDR1 and CDR2 sequences are SGHVS and FQNEAQ. V was shortened by 5 bases and J by 3 bases, with 8 bases between the two germline ends. The CDR3 sequence is 13 residues long. CDR3 amino acids: CASSEQSGNTIYF. The CDR3 DNA reads as TGTGCCAGCAGCGAACAGAGTGGAAACACCATATATTTT.

The chain is built from TRBV4-3 and TRBJ2-1, with a tentative D call TRBD2 (7 bases). CDR3 length equals 18 residues. The germline V gene has CDR1 LGHNA and CDR2 YSLEER. With 0 bases removed from V and 4 bases from J, the gap between germline ends came to 19 bases. DNA of the CDR3: TGCGCCAGCAGCCAAGATGTCGGGGGGCCAGCGAAATACAATGAGCAGTTCTTC. Translating it yields CASSQDVGGPAKYNEQFF.

This chain connects TRBV30 to TRBJ1-5; 8 bases are a match to TRBD1. CDR3 length equals 17 residues. With V trimmed by 3 bases and J by 3 bases, 13 bases remained unmatched. CDR1 GTSNPN and CDR2 SVGIG come from the germline V gene (reference sequence). The chain's CDR3 is CAWSGRHGTGNNQPQHF. CDR3 bases: TGTGCCTGGAGCGGCCGCCACGGGACAGGAAACAATCAGCCCCAGCATTTT.

This clone was seen only once. V gene TRBV6-5 combines with J gene TRBJ2-7, with D maybe TRBD2 (7 bases). There are 13 residues in the CDR3. V lost 5 bases and J 2 bases, leaving 10 bases between the germline ends. CDR1 and CDR2 from the germline V gene are MNHEY and SVGAGI. CDR3 bases: TGTGCCAGCAGTCTGGGGGGGCCCTACGAGCAGTACTTC. It yields the protein CASSLGGPYEQYF.

V gene TRBV19 combines with J gene TRBJ1-2; D ambiguous. Germline values: CDR1 LNHDA, CDR2 SQIVND (reference sequence). Trimming took off 4 bases at V and 6 bases at J, with 21 bases between the two ends. The CDR3 has 16 amino acids. The CDR3: CASSTKNQFVLDGYTF. CDR3 nucleotides: TGTGCCAGTAGTACAAAAAACCAGTTCGTGCTGGATGGCTACACCTTC.

The V gene is TRBV19, the J gene TRBJ1-1; 8 bases are shared with TRBD1. V shed 10 bases and J 0 bases; nucleotides not matched to a gene: 4. Germline V gene lookup returns CDR1 LNHDA and CDR2 SQIVND (reference sequence). There are 13 residues in the CDR3. CDR3 sequence reads: CAKPGQVNTEAFF. In DNA, the CDR3 is TGTGCCAAGCCGGGACAGGTGAACACTGAAGCTTTCTTT.

The J gene is TRBJ1-6, the V gene TRBV4-3; TRBD1 might be the D (6 bases). Between the trimmed V and J ends, which lost 0 bases and 9 bases, there was a span of 12 bases. Germline CDR1 LGHNA, CDR2 YSLEER. This CDR3 spans 15 amino acids. The CDR3, as DNA: TGCGCCAGCAGCCAAGAAAGGGGGACATTTTCACCCCTCCACTTT. It codes for CASSQERGTFSPLHF.

The V call is TRBV12-5, the J call TRBJ1-5; tentatively, D is TRBD1 (5 bases). The CDR3 contains 14 residues. Trimming took 7 bases from V and 4 from J, leaving 14 bases between them. Germline-derived CDR1 and CDR2 are LGHNT and FRNRAP. This CDR3 is CASAPSGGNQPQHF. The CDR3 nucleotides are TGTGCTAGTGCCCCGAGCGGGGGGAATCAGCCCCAGCATTTT.

The rearrangement uses TRBV11-2 and TRBJ1-1; D perhaps matches TRBD1 (5 bases). Trimming removed 3 bases at V and 1 base at J, with 6 bases between. Looked up from germline, CDR1 is SGHAT and CDR2 is FQNNGV. This CDR3 comprises 13 residues. The CDR3 reads CASSLGRNTEAFF. Here the CDR3 DNA reads TGTGCCAGCAGCTTGGGGCGGAACACTGAAGCTTTCTTT.

The chain uses TRBV4-2 and TRBJ1-1, with a possible D match to TRBD1 (5 bases). CDR3 size: 15 residues. V was shortened by 4 bases and J by 0 bases, with 12 bases between the two germline ends. Germline CDR1 LGHNA, CDR2 YNFKEQ. CDR3 residues: CASSPGLGMNTEAFF. The CDR3 coding sequence is TGTGCCAGCAGCCCGGGACTGGGCATGAACACTGAAGCTTTCTTT.

The chain joins TRBV5-6 to TRBJ2-1; 10 bases are shared with TRBD1. This CDR3 is built from 16 residues. The junction had 4 bases not matched to a gene; V was cut back by 1 base and J by 3 bases. Germline values: CDR1 SGHDT, CDR2 YYEEEE. The CDR3 reads CASSLRQGAIYNEQFF. For the CDR3, the DNA is TGTGCCAGCAGCTTGAGACAGGGGGCTATCTACAATGAGCAGTTCTTC.

J is TRBJ2-1 and V is TRBV7-9, with 7 bases fitting TRBD2. Germline values: CDR1 SEHNR, CDR2 FQNEAQ (reference sequence). The CDR3 spans 12 residues. J was trimmed by 15 bases and V by 7 bases; bases with no gene match: 12. The CDR3 protein is CASTESGGLSFF. The CDR3, as DNA: TGTGCCAGCACCGAATCGGGAGGTCTGTCGTTCTTC.

The CDR3 region is CASSLAAGAGGANVLTF. Written as DNA, the CDR3 is TGCGCCAGCAGCTTGGCCGCGGGGGCGGGAGGGGCCAACGTCCTGACTTTC. The chain uses TRBV5-1 and TRBJ2-6, with D possibly TRBD2 on 7 matching bases. Trimming took 0 bases from V and 4 from J, leaving 14 bases between them. CDR3 length: 17 residues. Germline CDR1 reads SGHRS; CDR2 reads YFSETQ.

CDR3 coding DNA: TGTGCCAGCAGCGAGCAAACCGGGACTAGCGGGAGGAATGAGCAGTTCTTC. This codes for CASSEQTGTSGRNEQFF. This rearrangement joins TRBV9 to TRBJ2-1; 15 bases map to TRBD2. The germline gives CDR1 SGDLS, CDR2 YYNGEE. The length of the CDR3 is 17 residues. J was trimmed by 7 bases and V by 3 bases; bases with no gene match: 8.

This chain's CDR3 is CSVVETSTDTQYF. CDR3 coding DNA: TGCAGCGTTGTCGAAACTAGCACAGATACGCAGTATTTT. The V and J genes are TRBV29-1 and TRBJ2-3; D ambiguous. V shed 4 bases and J shed 0 bases, with 8 bases lying between them. This CDR3 spans 13 amino acids. Germline V gene sequence: CDR1 SQVTM, CDR2 ANQGSEA.

The J gene is TRBJ1-2, the V gene TRBV4-1; 9 bases are shared with TRBD1. The CDR3 sequence is 16 residues long. Germline lookup yields CDR1 MGHRA and CDR2 YSYEKL. The V gene end was trimmed by 0 bases and the J gene end by 4 bases; junction bases not matched to a gene: 6. CDR3 in amino acids: CASSQERDRDTYGYTF. Written as DNA, the CDR3 is TGCGCCAGCAGCCAAGAAAGGGACAGGGACACCTATGGCTACACCTTC.

The CDR3: CASSLWGRQILSGNTIYF. The CDR3 region has the DNA TGTGCCAGCAGCTTGTGGGGGCGACAGATCCTCTCTGGAAACACCATATATTTT. This rearrangement joins TRBV7-2 to TRBJ1-3; perhaps TRBD1 as D (6 bases). Germline assignment: CDR1 SGHTA and CDR2 FQGNSA. This CDR3 has 18 residues. Trimming removed 3 bases from V and 0 bases from J, with 18 bases in between. Full variable domain (outside the CDR3, taken from reference TRBV7-2 and TRBJ1-3): GAGVSQSPSNKVTEKGKDVELRCDPISGHTALYWYRQSLGQGLEFLIYFQGNSAPDKSGLPSDRFSAERTGGSVSTLTIQRTQQEDSAVYLCASSLWGRQILSGNTIYFGEGSWLTVV.

With regard to this clone: This CDR3 is also generated by other DNA sequences in the sample. This chain links TRBV9 with TRBJ1-2, with a possible D match to TRBD1 (5 bases). V was pared by 0 bases and J by 6 bases, with 9 bases between. This CDR3 comprises 13 residues. Germline CDR1 reads SGDLS; CDR2 reads YYNGEE. Written as DNA, the CDR3 is TGTGCCAGCAGCGTAGCAGAAGGGGATGGCTACACCTTC. Translation: CASSVAEGDGYTF.